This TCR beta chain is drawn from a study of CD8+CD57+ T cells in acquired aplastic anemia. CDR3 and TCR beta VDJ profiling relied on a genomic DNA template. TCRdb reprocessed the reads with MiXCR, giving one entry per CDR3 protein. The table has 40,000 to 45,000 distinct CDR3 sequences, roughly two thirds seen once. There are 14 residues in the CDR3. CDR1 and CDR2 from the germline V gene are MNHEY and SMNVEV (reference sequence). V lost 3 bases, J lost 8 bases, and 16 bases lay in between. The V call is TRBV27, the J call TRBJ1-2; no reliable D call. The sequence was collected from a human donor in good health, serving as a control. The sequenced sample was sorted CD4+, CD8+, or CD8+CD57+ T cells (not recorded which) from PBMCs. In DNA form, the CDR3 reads TGTGCCAGCAGTTTGACCGGGCCCCTGGGGGGCTACACCTTC. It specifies CASSLTGPLGGYTF.